This T cell receptor beta chain was obtained from a study of blood T cells in healthy people across ages. The second PCR ran roughly 6 to 12 cycles with a sample-barcoded 5' primer and J-beta primers. A template-switch adaptor containing 12 random nucleotides labeled each cDNA molecule. TCRdb re-called the 5' RACE reads with MiXCR, one entry per CDR3 protein. The sample has roughly 720,000 distinct CDR3 sequences, about 48% seen once. This sequence was found in a man older than 75 in good health. Sequencing input: blood.

As DNA, the CDR3 is TGCAGTGCCGGGGGGGAGAGAACAGGGTCACCCCTCCACTTT. Protein product: CSAGGERTGSPLHF. The rearrangement joins TRBV20-1 to TRBJ1-6; the D gene is possibly TRBD1 (6 bases). The CDR3 has 14 residues. Germline V gives CDR1 DFQATT, CDR2 SNEGSKA (reference sequence). Trimming pared 6 bases from V and 10 bases from J, leaving 19 bases between.